The source of this T cell receptor beta chain is a study of radiation and T cells in renal cell carcinoma. From germline, CDR1 is SGHDT and CDR2 YYEEEE. The CDR3 has 18 residues. Trimming removed 2 bases from V and 11 bases from J, with 31 bases in between. Study-wide points: No pretreatment tumor biopsies were available for baseline clonotypes. From baseline, blood top tumor clonotypes peaked at 2 weeks post-radiation.

As to this clone: Its specificity is not known.

This sample's time point: blood 2 weeks post-SBRT. Treatment given: 15 Gy SBRT to primary tumor, nephrectomy 4 weeks later. After SBRT, blood was collected at 2 and 4 weeks, plus baseline. The table came from immunoSEQ multiplex PCR; TCRdb's copy has only in-frame clones and leaves some out. The sample yields about 150,000 clones, 87% seen once. The chain is built from TRBV5-6 and TRBJ1-1, with a tentative D call TRBD1 (5 bases). This sample comprised blood, obtained from a patient whose treatment included radiotherapy and nephrectomy. This TCR was recovered from a woman in her forties or fifties with renal cell carcinoma. In DNA form, the CDR3 reads TGTGCCAGCAGCTTTCGAGGGGTCCGACACTCCGGTATGGCGGGCGCTTTCTTT. As protein: CASSFRGVRHSGMAGAFF.